Listed below are T cell receptor beta chains from one sample, sequenced in a study of naive and memory T cell subsets. TCRdb called the UMI-ligation and nested PCR reads again in MiXCR, with one record for every CDR3 protein. Of 40,000 or so distinct CDR3 sequences in the sample, more than 9.5% were seen once. Material: skin, obtained from a tuberculin skin test site. The receptors originated from an adult in good health. The CDR3 runs from the conserved cysteine through the conserved F or W. A D gene is named only where the DNA matches it firmly. Part of the rows lack a size; the others show once, few, many or a class for expanded clones.

j_gene	v_gene	d_gene	abundance	CDR3nt	CDR3aa
TRBJ1-1	TRBV13	TRBD1	many	TGTGCCAGCAGCTGGGGACAGGGTTCGACGGCTGAAGCTTTCTTT	CASSWGQGSTAEAFF
TRBJ1-2	TRBV6-1	NA	NA	TGTGCCAGCTTGCGGCAGGAAACTAACTATGGCTACACCTTC	CASLRQETNYGYTF
TRBJ2-1	TRBV20-1	TRBD2	NA	TGCAGTGCCCCCTGGCTAGCGGGGGACTACAATGAGCAGTTCTTC	CSAPWLAGDYNEQFF
TRBJ1-1	TRBV4-2	NA	NA	TGTGCCAGCAGCCAAGATGGGGGGGGTGAAGCTTTCTTT	CASSQDGGGEAFF
TRBJ2-3	TRBV5-6	TRBD2	few	TGTGCCAGCAGCTTGGGACTAGCGGGATCAGATACGCAGTATTTT	CASSLGLAGSDTQYF
TRBJ1-5	TRBV3-1	NA	NA	TGTGCCAGCAGCCAAGACGTGGGTGTTAGCAATCAGCCCCAGCATTTT	CASSQDVGVSNQPQHF
TRBJ1-2	TRBV12-3/TRBV12-4	TRBD1	many	TGTGCCAGCAGTTTAGATTTAGGGGGCGACTATGGCTACACCTTC	CASSLDLGGDYGYTF
TRBJ2-5	TRBV7-8	NA	many	TGTGCCAGCAGCCAGACTAGTTTGCCCCGCTTC	CASSQTSLPRF
TRBJ1-2	TRBV29-1	NA	many	TGCAGCGTTGCCACGGGAACGGTGGGCTACACCTTC	CSVATGTVGYTF
TRBJ2-3	TRBV30	NA	NA	TGTGCCTGGAGTGCTGGGGGGGGCGACACAGATACGCAGTATTTT	CAWSAGGGDTDTQYF
TRBJ2-7	TRBV20-1	TRBD2	NA	TGCAGTGCCCCACTAGCGCTAACTAGTGAAATATCCTACGAGCAGTACTTC	CSAPLALTSEISYEQYF
TRBJ2-7	TRBV6-5	NA	many	TGTGCCAGCAGCTCGTCCGCCGGGACATGGGCCTACGAGCAGTACTTC	CASSSSAGTWAYEQYF